This TCR beta chain originates from a study of PD-1 blockade in classical Hodgkin lymphoma. The data were produced by immunoSEQ multiplex PCR, yet TCRdb's version contains in-frame clones alone and is incomplete. The sample holds 35,000 or so clones, more than 65% seen once. The patients all showed relapse after autologous stem cell transplantation, while their brentuximab vedotin exposure varied. Deletions cut 2 bases from V and 4 bases from J, with 11 bases between. Germline V gene sequence: CDR1 GTSNPN, CDR2 SVGIG (reference sequence). The CDR3 length is 14 residues. The TCR comes from a human donor with classical Hodgkin lymphoma. V and J are TRBV30 and TRBJ1-4; D is unclear. The sequenced sample was peripheral blood mononuclear cells (PBMCs), obtained before the second cycle of nivolumab. CDR3 amino acids: CAWSKGELNEKLFF. The CDR3 DNA reads TGTGCCTGGAGTAAGGGAGAACTTAATGAAAAACTGTTTTTT.